A selection of T cell receptor beta chains follows, all from one sample in a study of blood T cells in healthy people across ages. TCRdb recomputed calls from the 5' RACE reads with MiXCR, one row per CDR3 protein. The sample holds around 780,000 distinct CDR3 sequences, about 56% seen once. The sample comprised blood. The receptors here all came from a man between 40 and 49 years old in good health. The CDR3 runs from the conserved cysteine through the conserved F or W. D genes are given only for firm matches. Size is stated for part of the rows, as once, few or many counts, or as a class when the clone is expanded.

CDR3 DNA	CDR3 protein	CDR3 length	J gene	D gene	V gene	clone size
TGTGCCAGCAGCGAAGGCTCCCGGACAGCAACCTACGAGCAGTACTTC	CASSEGSRTATYEQYF	16	TRBJ2-7	-	TRBV7-2	few
TGTGCCAGCAGTTTTCGGGCGGGGACTTTGCAAGAGACCCAGTACTTC	CASSFRAGTLQETQYF	16	TRBJ2-5	-	TRBV27	-
TGTGCCACTGACATAGAACAGGCCTACTATGGCTACACCTTC	CATDIEQAYYGYTF	14	TRBJ1-2	-	TRBV2	-
TGTGCCAGCGGGGATTTGTGGCGGGGGTCAGATACGCAGTATTTT	CASGDLWRGSDTQYF	15	TRBJ2-3	TRBD2	TRBV12-3/TRBV12-4	few
TGTGCCAGCAGCCCCAGACAGGGAAGTCAAGAGACCCAGTACTTC	CASSPRQGSQETQYF	15	TRBJ2-5	TRBD1	TRBV4-2	-
TGTGCCAGCAGTTACCCGAACGTCCCGGGGGTCGGGGGTAGCTTCTTCAATGAGCAGTTCTTC	CASSYPNVPGVGGSFFNEQFF	21	TRBJ2-1	-	TRBV28	-
TGTGCCAGCAGCTTAGGTCCGGGACAGACCTATGGCTACACCTTC	CASSLGPGQTYGYTF	15	TRBJ1-2	TRBD1	TRBV7-9	-
TGTGCCAGCAGCTTTCTGGACGAGCAGTACTTC	CASSFLDEQYF	11	TRBJ2-7	-	TRBV11-2	-
TGTGCCAGCAGTTACTCAGGGGAAAGCAATCAGCCCCAGCATTTT	CASSYSGESNQPQHF	15	TRBJ1-5	-	TRBV6-6	-
TGTGCCAGCAGCTTAATAACCGGGAGGGTCAATGAGCAGTTCTTC	CASSLITGRVNEQFF	15	TRBJ2-1	TRBD2	TRBV7-3	few
TGTGCCAGCAGCTTAGGTCCCGGGGCAGGGGGCTCTTACGAGCAGTACTTC	CASSLGPGAGGSYEQYF	17	TRBJ2-7	TRBD1	TRBV7-8	-
TGTGCCAGCAGCCAAGAGGGGGGACACTACACTGAAGCTTTCTTT	CASSQEGGHYTEAFF	15	TRBJ1-1	-	TRBV4-2	-
TGTGCCAGCAGCCCCCGGACCACAGGGAGCTATGGCTACACCTTC	CASSPRTTGSYGYTF	15	TRBJ1-2	-	TRBV2	-
TGCAGTGCCAGACTTAGCGGGAGGGCCGGCCCGACCACAGATACGCAGTATTTT	CSARLSGRAGPTTDTQYF	18	TRBJ2-3	TRBD2	TRBV20-1	-
TGTGCCAGCAGTTACTCTAGGGGGCGGGGTGGGGCCAACGTCCTGACTTTC	CASSYSRGRGGANVLTF	17	TRBJ2-6	-	TRBV6-5	-
TGTGCCAGCAGCCAGACAGGAGAAGCTTTCTTT	CASSQTGEAFF	11	TRBJ1-1	-	TRBV7-9	-
TGTGCCAGCAGTTTACCCCCGCCTAGCGGGGCCTCCTACGAGCAGTACTTC	CASSLPPPSGASYEQYF	17	TRBJ2-7	TRBD2	TRBV28	-
TGTGCCAGCAGAGCCCAAGTGGAGCAGTTCTTC	CASRAQVEQFF	11	TRBJ2-1	-	TRBV2	once
TGTGCCAGCAGCCAAGAAATGCAGGACGCCTATGGCTGCACCTTC	CASSQEMQDAYGCTF	15	TRBJ1-2	-	TRBV4-2	-
TGTGCCAGCAGTTACTATAGCACAGAGACGCAGTATTTT	CASSYYSTETQYF	13	TRBJ2-3	-	TRBV6-5	-
TGTGCCAGCAGTGAAGCCTGGGAGGGGGAGACCCAGTACTTC	CASSEAWEGETQYF	14	TRBJ2-5	TRBD2	TRBV2	-
TGTGCCAGCAGACAGATAGGACTAGCGGGGGGCCTTCTCGAAGATACGCAGTATTTT	CASRQIGLAGGLLEDTQYF	19	TRBJ2-3	TRBD2	TRBV5-8	-
TGTGCCAGCAGCTCGGACGTCGATCCCCAGTACTTC	CASSSDVDPQYF	12	TRBJ2-7	-	TRBV7-9	-
TGTGCCAGCACCCCCAAAGGAGAGGGAGGCTACACCTTC	CASTPKGEGGYTF	13	TRBJ1-2	-	TRBV7-8	-
TGCAGCGTTCGCGACGCAACTAGCGGGAACAATGAGCAGTTCTTC	CSVRDATSGNNEQFF	15	TRBJ2-1	TRBD2	TRBV29-1	-
TGTGCCAGCAGTTTTCGGGGGGAATGGGAAAAACTGTTTTTT	CASSFRGEWEKLFF	14	TRBJ1-4	-	TRBV12-3/TRBV12-4	few
TGTGCCAGCAGCGCCATACAGGGCCGTGATACGCAGTATTTT	CASSAIQGRDTQYF	14	TRBJ2-3	-	TRBV9	many
TGCAGTGCTATACCCGTACAGGGGGATCAAGCGTTACAGCCCCAGCATTTT	CSAIPVQGDQALQPQHF	17	TRBJ1-5	TRBD1	TRBV20-1	-
TGTGCCAGCAGACTAGGAGCTAGCACAGATACGCAGTATTTT	CASRLGASTDTQYF	14	TRBJ2-3	-	TRBV12-3/TRBV12-4	-
TGTGCCAGCAGTGGGACTAGCGGGAGCTGGAGGTACCAAGAGACCCAGTACTTC	CASSGTSGSWRYQETQYF	18	TRBJ2-5	TRBD2	TRBV12-3/TRBV12-4	-
TGTGCCAGCAGCCAGGGCATGGGGGTGAGGCAGCCCCAGCATTTT	CASSQGMGVRQPQHF	15	TRBJ1-5	-	TRBV3-1	-